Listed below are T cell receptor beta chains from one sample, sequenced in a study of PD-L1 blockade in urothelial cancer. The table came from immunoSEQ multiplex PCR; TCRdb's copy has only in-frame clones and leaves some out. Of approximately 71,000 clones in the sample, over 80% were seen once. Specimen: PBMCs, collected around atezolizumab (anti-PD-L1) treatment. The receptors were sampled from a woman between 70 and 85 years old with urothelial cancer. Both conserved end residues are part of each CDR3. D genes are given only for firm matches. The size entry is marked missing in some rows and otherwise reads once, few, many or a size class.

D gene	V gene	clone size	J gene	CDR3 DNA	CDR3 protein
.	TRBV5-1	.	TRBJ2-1	TGCGCCAGCAGTTTAACGGTGGAGGGTGAGCAGTTCTTC	CASSLTVEGEQFF
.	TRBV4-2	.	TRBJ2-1	TGTGCCAGCAGCCAAGATCCCACGAGCAATGAGCAGTTCTTC	CASSQDPTSNEQFF
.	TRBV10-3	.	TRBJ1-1	TGTGCCATCACGTCGGAGGGTGGGAACACTGAAGCTTTCTTT	CAITSEGGNTEAFF
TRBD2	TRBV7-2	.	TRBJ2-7	TGTGCCAGCAGCTTAGTCGTTTCTAGCGGAACCTACGAGCAGTACTTC	CASSLVVSSGTYEQYF
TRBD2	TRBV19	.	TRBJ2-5	TGTGCCAGTAGTATGGGGGCTAGCGGGGGCGGCCAAGAGACCCAGTACTTC	CASSMGASGGGQETQYF
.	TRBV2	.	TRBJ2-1	TGTGCCAGCAGCCTTAGCGGGACAGTCGATGAGCAGTTCTTC	CASSLSGTVDEQFF
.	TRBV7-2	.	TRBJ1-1	TGTGCCAGCAGCTCACAGGGCCCCACTGAAGCTTTCTTT	CASSSQGPTEAFF
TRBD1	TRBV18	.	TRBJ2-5	TGTGCCAGCTCACCTGGCCGAGGACAGGGGCAGACCCAGTACTTC	CASSPGRGQGQTQYF
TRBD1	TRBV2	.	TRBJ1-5	TGTGCCAGCAGTGCGACAGGGGGGGATCAGCCCCAGCATTTT	CASSATGGDQPQHF
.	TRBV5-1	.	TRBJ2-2	TGCGCCAGCAGACTGCAGGGGAGACCCAACACCGGGGAGCTGTTTTTT	CASRLQGRPNTGELFF
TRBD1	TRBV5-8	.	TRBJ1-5	TGTGCCAGCAGCTATCATAAATTACAGGGGGACAATCAGCCCCAGCATTTT	CASSYHKLQGDNQPQHF
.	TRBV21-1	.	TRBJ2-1	TGTGCCAGCAAAACCGGGACAGTACAGTTCTTC	CASKTGTVQFF
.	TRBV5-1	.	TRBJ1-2	TGCGCCAGCGGCCTTTCAGATGAGGGGGTATCTGGCTACACCTTC	CASGLSDEGVSGYTF
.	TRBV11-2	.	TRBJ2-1	TGTGCCAGCAAGAAGTGGGTGGTAGGCGGGGATGAGCAGTTCTTC	CASKKWVVGGDEQFF
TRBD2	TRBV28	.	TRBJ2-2	TGTGCCAGTTTGCACGATTGGGTGGCGGGAGTGAACACCGGGGAGCTGTTTTTT	CASLHDWVAGVNTGELFF
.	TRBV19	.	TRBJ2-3	TGTGCCAGTAGTATATCGTCGGACTTCACAGATACGCAGTATTTT	CASSISSDFTDTQYF
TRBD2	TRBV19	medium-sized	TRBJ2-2	TGTGCCAGTAGCCTAGCGGGAGCGGGCGGGGAGCTGTTTTTT	CASSLAGAGGELFF
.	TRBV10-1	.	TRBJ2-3	TGCGCCAGCAGTGAGTCGGACCTAAGCGGCTCTAGCACAGATACGCAGTATTTT	CASSESDLSGSSTDTQYF
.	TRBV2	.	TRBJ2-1	TGTGCCAGCAGTGAAGGGACCTCCAGGGCCAATGAGCAGTTCTTC	CASSEGTSRANEQFF
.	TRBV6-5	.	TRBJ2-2	TGTGCCAGCAGTTACGTCGGGGAGAACACCGGGGAGCTGTTTTTT	CASSYVGENTGELFF
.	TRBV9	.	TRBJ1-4	TGTGCCAGTAATTGGTTGACAGAGTTTAATGAAAAACTGTTTTTT	CASNWLTEFNEKLFF
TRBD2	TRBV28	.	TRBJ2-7	TGTGCCAGCAGTGAGGCGGGACTAGCCTACGAGCAGTACTTC	CASSEAGLAYEQYF
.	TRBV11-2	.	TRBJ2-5	TGTGCCAGCAGCTTAGATGGGTCGGGGGGCCATCAAGAGACCCAGTACTTC	CASSLDGSGGHQETQYF
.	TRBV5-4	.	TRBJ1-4	TGTGCCAGCAGCTTGGAGGCAGGGGTTAATGAAAAACTGTTTTTT	CASSLEAGVNEKLFF
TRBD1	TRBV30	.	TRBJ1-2	TGTGCCTGGAGCGGAGGGACAGGGCTTGGCTACACCTTC	CAWSGGTGLGYTF